The next 8 T cell receptor beta chains were all read from a single sample in a study of cytomegalovirus exposure and HLA in healthy donors. Repertoires were generated with immunoSEQ multiplex PCR, while TCRdb's copy carries only in-frame clones and drops some. The sample consists of under 350,000 clones, about 86% of them appearing once. Source material: PBMCs. The receptors derive from a woman aged 18 to 35 in good health and CMV-seronegative.

The genes are TRBV11-2 and TRBJ2-7; 7 bases align to TRBD2. V trimming: 1 base; J trimming: 2 bases; junction bases outside the gene matches: 5. The germline CDR1 and CDR2 sequences are SGHAT and FQNNGV. This CDR3 has 15 residues. CDR3 sequence: CASSLGGSLPYEQYF. As DNA, the CDR3 is TGTGCCAGCAGCTTAGGCGGGAGCTTACCCTACGAGCAGTACTTC.

The gene calls are TRBV7-6 and TRBJ2-1, with 11 bases lining up with TRBD1. Trimming at V came to 4 bases and at J to 7 bases, leaving 6 bases not matched to a gene. In germline, CDR1 is SGHVS, CDR2 FNYEAQ. CDR3 length equals 15 residues. Written as DNA, the CDR3 is TGTGCCAGCAGCTACCGGGACAGGGGGGAAAATGAGCAGTTCTTC. The encoded protein is CASSYRDRGENEQFF.

The V call is TRBV29-1, the J call TRBJ1-1; D may be TRBD1 (5 bases). The CDR3 has 14 residues. Trimming removed 8 bases from V and 1 base from J, with 17 bases in between. The germline CDR1 and CDR2 sequences are SQVTM and ANQGSEA. The CDR3, as DNA: TGCAGCTCACACATGGAGGGGAGGAACACTGAAGCTTTCTTT. It encodes CSSHMEGRNTEAFF. Filled out from reference TRBV29-1 and TRBJ1-1, the complete variable domain reads SAVISQKPSRDICQRGTSLTIQCQVDSQVTMMFWYRQQPGQSLTLIATANQGSEATYESGFVIDKFPISRPNLTFSTLTVSNMSPEDSSIYLCSSHMEGRNTEAFFGQGTRLTVV.

The chain employs TRBV7-2 and TRBJ1-2, with D tentatively TRBD1 (6 bases). The V end was cut by 5 bases, the J end by 1 base, with 8 bases between. The CDR3 runs to 13 residues. Germline CDR1 reads SGHTA; CDR2 reads FQGNSA. For the CDR3, the DNA is TGTGCCAGCAGCCCGGACAGTAACTATGGCTACACCTTC. The encoded protein is CASSPDSNYGYTF.

The rearrangement uses TRBV25-1 and TRBJ1-2; 8 nucleotides agree with TRBD1. The V gene end was trimmed by 4 bases and the J gene end by 4 bases; junction bases not matched to a gene: 5. Germline CDR1 MGHDK, CDR2 SYGVNS. The CDR3 runs 14 residues. For the CDR3, the DNA is TGTGCCAGCAGTGCCACTCAGGGGGCCTATGGCTACACCTTC. This codes for CASSATQGAYGYTF.

This rearrangement joins TRBV5-1 to TRBJ2-5, with 8 nucleotides matching TRBD2. CDR1 and CDR2 (germline): SGHRS, YFSETQ. With 2 bases clipped from V and 2 bases from J, the junction kept 5 bases outside the gene matches. The CDR3 covers 15 residues. The CDR3 DNA follows: TGCGCCAGCAGCTTAAATAGCGGGACTCAAGAGACCCAGTACTTC. It codes for CASSLNSGTQETQYF.

The chain carries TRBV2 and TRBJ1-1; 7 bases are shared with TRBD1. Looked up from germline, CDR1 is SNHLY and CDR2 is FYNNEI. This CDR3 spans 13 amino acids. V shed 7 bases and J 3 bases; nucleotides not matched to a gene: 5. The CDR3 DNA is TGTGCCAGCACCCGGGACAGTGACACTGAAGCTTTCTTT. Its translation: CASTRDSDTEAFF.

The genes are TRBV5-1 and TRBJ1-4, with 9 bases identical to TRBD1. Trimming removed 1 base from V and 2 bases from J; junction bases left unmatched: 6. This CDR3 is 17 amino acids long. The germline gives CDR1 SGHRS, CDR2 YFSETQ. CDR3 bases: TGCGCCAGCAGCTTGTCCCGGGACAGGGTGACTAATGAAAAACTGTTTTTT. Translating gives CASSLSRDRVTNEKLFF.